The present TCR beta chain was sequenced within a study of T cell repertoires in cytomegalovirus infection (dated by TCRdb to 2018 to 2020). A note on the overall study: Alongside well-studied HLA-B-restricted epitopes, the peptide stimulations were aimed at recently identified HLA-C-restricted CMV epitopes, whose presentation resists viral immunomodulation. Donor HLA type was relevant to the analysis, because carriage of CMV infection together with the matching HLA type was indicated by public TCR beta signatures. General conclusions and limits of the study: Cumulative frequency of public TCR beta family members discriminated carriers of CMV infection plus the relevant HLA type in this cohort and an independent approximately 370-donor cohort. The ex vivo response was dominated by HLA-C-restricted CMV-specific TCR beta clonotypes, which also provided the single most frequent clonotype in two of eight donors.

Instrument used: Illumina HiSeq 1500. TCRdb itself trimmed the public reads at Q25 with fastp, ran MiXCR and retained productive beta chains. Under each unique CDR3 protein, matching rows form one entry showing the most common genes and DNA. The sample table holds about 470,000 distinct CDR3 sequences, of which about 44% were seen once. Together, the top ten hold approximately 40% of the sample. Notes on this clonotype: Its antigen target is currently unknown. Base qualities are not at hand, and no much larger clone is one base apart.

In the paper's terms, the treatment or condition label means: in vitro stimulation with specific CMV peptide epitopes to enrich CMV-specific T cells. Trimming removed 3 bases from V and 5 bases from J; the gene matches leave 3 bases unexplained. The CDR3 numbers 14 residues from cysteine through phenylalanine. Only CDR3 DNA remains: 42 bases, in frame from the first base. The CDR1 and CDR2 encoded by the germline V gene are MDHEN and SYDVKM. The clonotype was recovered from a human donor in good health (CMV status not recorded). Some clones in this sample may be carry-over from other donors' samples. This chain joins TRBV28 to TRBJ2-1; the central 8 bases match TRBD1. The sample here was cultured PBMCs, taken from culture after CMV antigen stimulation. The CDR3 protein is CASSLWTGHNEQFF. In nucleotides, the sequence is TGTGCCAGCAGTTTGTGGACAGGGCACAATGAGCAGTTCTTC.